This T cell receptor (beta chain) was sequenced in a study of T cells in localized non-small cell lung cancer. Whole-study findings and limits: Uninvolved neighboring lung showed the greatest T cell clonality, exceeding tumor. Heterogeneity is still possible, as just one tumor region was sequenced. A higher density of T cells in blood coincided with extended overall survival. In adjacent lung appeared a median around 57 of the top 100 tumor clones.

Germline V gives CDR1 MNHNS, CDR2 SASEGT. With V trimmed by 7 bases and J by 5 bases, 8 bases remained unmatched. The CDR3 has 14 residues. Worth noting for this clone: The antigen remains undetermined.

Repertoires were generated with immunoSEQ multiplex PCR, while TCRdb's copy carries only in-frame clones and drops some. The sample has approximately 70,000 clones; 81% are singletons. The source material was PBMCs, sampled before any cancer treatment. The V call is TRBV6-1, the J call TRBJ1-2; TRBD1 matches at 9 bases. The source of this sequence is a man aged 40 to 70 with stage II lung adenocarcinoma. CDR3 sequence: CASNWGQGDYGYTF. In nucleotides, the CDR3 is TGTGCCAGCAACTGGGGACAGGGAGATTATGGCTACACCTTC.